The clone carrying this TCR beta chain was recorded once. Antigen unknown. Using immunoSEQ multiplex PCR, the repertoire was profiled, and TCRdb retains in-frame clones only, with some absent. The sample records 150,000 to 180,000 clones, over 90% being singletons. V gave up 3 bases and J gave up 5 bases; unmatched junction bases: 5. CDR1 and CDR2 from the germline V gene are SGHDN and FVKESK. The CDR3 totals 17 residues. The data belong to a study of T cell responses to AZD1222 COVID-19 vaccine. Findings and limits, study-wide: Repertoires were obtained solely post-peak T cell response. Spike-specific TCR repertoires showed rising breadth and depth after two AZD1222 doses. It should be noted that donors were predominantly white British and more often female, and clonal diversity was possibly underestimated.

Researchers grouped second doses given at about 4 or about 12 weeks into one pool. V gene TRBV14 combines with J gene TRBJ2-2, with TRBD2 identical over 14 bases. This TCR derives from an adult who received the AZD1222 COVID-19 vaccine. This sample comprised peripheral blood, obtained 28 days after the second AZD1222 dose. The CDR3 nucleotides read TGTGCCAGCAGCCATCCGGGACTAGCGGGGGATACCGGGGAGCTGTTTTTT. Amino acids: CASSHPGLAGDTGELFF. Based on the CDR3 plus reference TRBV14 and TRBJ2-2, the full variable domain is EAGVTQFPSHSVIEKGQTVTLRCDPISGHDNLYWYRRVMGKEIKFLLHFVKESKQDESGMPNNRFLAERTGGTYSTLKVQPAELEDSGVYFCASSHPGLAGDTGELFFGEGSRLTVL.